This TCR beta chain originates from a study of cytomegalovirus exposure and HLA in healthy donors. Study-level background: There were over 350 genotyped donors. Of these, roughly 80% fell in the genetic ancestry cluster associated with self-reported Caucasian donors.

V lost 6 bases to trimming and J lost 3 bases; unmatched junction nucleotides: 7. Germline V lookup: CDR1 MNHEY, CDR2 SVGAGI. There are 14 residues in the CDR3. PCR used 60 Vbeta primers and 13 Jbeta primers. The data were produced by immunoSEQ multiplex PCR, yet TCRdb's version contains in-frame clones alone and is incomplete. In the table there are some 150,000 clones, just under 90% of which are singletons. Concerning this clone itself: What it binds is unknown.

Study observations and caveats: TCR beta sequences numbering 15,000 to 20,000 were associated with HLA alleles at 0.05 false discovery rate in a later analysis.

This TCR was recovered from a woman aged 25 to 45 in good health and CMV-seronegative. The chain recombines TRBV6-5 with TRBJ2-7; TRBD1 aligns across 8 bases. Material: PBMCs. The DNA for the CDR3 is TGTGCCAGCAGGTCCGACAGGGGATTCTACGAGCAGTACTTC. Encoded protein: CASRSDRGFYEQYF.